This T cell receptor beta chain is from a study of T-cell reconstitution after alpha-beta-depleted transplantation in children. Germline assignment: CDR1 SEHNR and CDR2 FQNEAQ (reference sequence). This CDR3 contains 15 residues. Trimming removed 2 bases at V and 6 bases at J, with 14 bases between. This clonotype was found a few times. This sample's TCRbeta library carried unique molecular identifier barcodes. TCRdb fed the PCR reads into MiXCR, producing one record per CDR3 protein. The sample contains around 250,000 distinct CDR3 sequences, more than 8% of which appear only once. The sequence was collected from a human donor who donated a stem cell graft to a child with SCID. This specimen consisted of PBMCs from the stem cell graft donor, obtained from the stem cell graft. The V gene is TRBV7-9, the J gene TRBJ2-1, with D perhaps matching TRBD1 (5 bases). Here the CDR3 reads CASSLFSGSANEQFF. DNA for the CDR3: TGTGCCAGCAGCTTATTTTCAGGGTCGGCCAATGAGCAGTTCTTC.